This entry lists 2 T cell receptor beta chains sequenced from one sample in a study of metastatic and nonmetastatic thyroid tumors. Ahead of thyroid surgery, no patient had received treatment of any kind. TCRdb re-clonotyped the PCR reads through MiXCR. This sample has 24,000 or so clones, with approximately 13% found just once. The sample consisted of blood. These receptors all come from a female donor with papillary thyroid cancer or a benign thyroid nodule (not recorded which). Some clones in this sample may be carry-over from other donors' samples.

The table lists this clone with many counts. The chain uses TRBV19 and TRBJ2-1; TRBD2 aligns across 10 bases. V was clipped by 6 bases and J by 0 bases; unmatched bases: 8. Germline V gene sequence: CDR1 LNHDA, CDR2 SQIVND (reference sequence). This CDR3 comprises 17 residues. The CDR3 loop is CASSKTSGESSYNEQFF. The CDR3, as DNA: TGTGCCAGTAGCAAAACTAGCGGGGAAAGCTCCTACAATGAGCAGTTCTTC.

This clone was detected many times. This chain links TRBV18 with TRBJ1-2; a weak D match, TRBD1 (5 bases). Germline values: CDR1 KGHSH, CDR2 LQKENI. The CDR3 consists of 13 residues. V lost 4 bases to trimming and J lost 8 bases, with 14 bases between them. CDR3 sequence: CASSQAAGKGYTF. The CDR3 bases are TGTGCCAGCTCACAGGCGGCAGGGAAAGGCTACACCTTC.